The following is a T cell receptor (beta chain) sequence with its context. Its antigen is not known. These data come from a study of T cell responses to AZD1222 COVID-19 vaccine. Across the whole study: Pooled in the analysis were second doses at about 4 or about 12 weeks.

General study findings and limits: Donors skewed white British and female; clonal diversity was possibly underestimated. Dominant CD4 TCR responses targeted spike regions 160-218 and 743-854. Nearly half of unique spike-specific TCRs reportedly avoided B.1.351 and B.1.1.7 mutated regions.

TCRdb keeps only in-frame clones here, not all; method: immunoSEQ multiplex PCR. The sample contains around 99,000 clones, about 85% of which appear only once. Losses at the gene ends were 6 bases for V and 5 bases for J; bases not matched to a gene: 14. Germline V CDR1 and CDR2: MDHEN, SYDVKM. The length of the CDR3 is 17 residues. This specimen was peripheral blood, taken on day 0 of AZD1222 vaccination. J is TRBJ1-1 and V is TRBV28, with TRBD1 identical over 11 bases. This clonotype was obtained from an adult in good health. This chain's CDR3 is CASRTRRGTGGQTEAFF. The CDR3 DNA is TGTGCCAGCAGAACCCGGAGGGGGACAGGGGGTCAAACTGAAGCTTTCTTT.